Shown below are 32 T cell receptor beta chains from a single sample sequenced in a study of cytomegalovirus exposure and HLA in healthy donors. The PCR employed 60 Vbeta primers together with 13 Jbeta primers. TCRdb's copy holds only in-frame clones and misses some; the assay was immunoSEQ multiplex PCR. The table records a few hundred thousand clones, around 80% of them present only once. Material for sequencing was PBMCs. These receptors all come from an older woman in good health and CMV-seropositive.

The chain carries TRBV5-1 and TRBJ1-2; D possibly corresponds to TRBD1 (6 bases). Germline V CDR1 and CDR2: SGHRS, YFSETQ. The CDR3 loop spans 15 amino acids. V lost 0 bases and J 5 bases, leaving 14 bases between the germline ends. CDR3 in amino acids: CASSLGPGVGYGYTF. CDR3 sequence (DNA): TGCGCCAGCAGCTTGGGGCCAGGGGTGGGGTATGGCTACACCTTC.

The chain couples TRBV4-2 to TRBJ1-5; D gene ambiguous. The V end was cut by 0 bases, the J end by 6 bases, with 12 bases between. Germline values: CDR1 LGHNA, CDR2 YNFKEQ. The CDR3 loop spans 15 amino acids. The CDR3 here is CASSQEMAEGQPQHF. The DNA of the CDR3 is TGTGCCAGCAGCCAAGAGATGGCGGAGGGTCAGCCCCAGCATTTT.

This chain links TRBV5-1 with TRBJ2-3, with D tentatively TRBD2 (6 bases). Trimming stripped 4 bases from V and 0 bases from J, with 15 bases between. This CDR3 is built from 16 residues. From germline, CDR1 is SGHRS and CDR2 YFSETQ. This chain's CDR3 is CASSGGTAPSTDTQYF. In nucleotides, the CDR3 is TGCGCCAGCAGCGGTGGGACTGCACCTAGCACAGATACGCAGTATTTT.

A single count supports this clone. The chain employs TRBV4-1 and TRBJ1-6, with 8 positions matching TRBD1. The CDR3 sequence is 15 residues long. The V and J ends lost 0 bases and 9 bases, in that order; junction bases with no gene match: 4. CDR1 and CDR2 (germline): MGHRA, YSYEKL. The CDR3 reads CASSQEDRESSPLHF. For the CDR3, the DNA is TGCGCCAGCAGCCAAGAGGACAGGGAATCTTCACCCCTCCACTTT.

CDR3 in amino acids: CASSRQTTEAFF. In DNA form, the CDR3 reads TGTGCCAGCAGCCGACAGACCACTGAAGCTTTCTTT. V is TRBV7-3 and J is TRBJ1-1; perhaps TRBD1 as D (5 bases). Germline lookup yields CDR1 SGHTA and CDR2 FQGTGA. Between the trimmed V and J ends, which lost 5 bases and 4 bases, there was a span of 8 bases. This CDR3 has 12 residues.

The chain combines TRBV19 with TRBJ1-1; a weak D match, TRBD1 (6 bases). The germline CDR1 and CDR2 sequences are LNHDA and SQIVND (reference sequence). The length of the CDR3 is 13 residues. Trimming took off 7 bases at V and 1 base at J, with 10 bases between the two ends. CDR3 protein: CASTWGQNTEAFF. The DNA for the CDR3 is TGTGCCAGTACCTGGGGGCAGAACACTGAAGCTTTCTTT.

The chain joins TRBV30 to TRBJ2-1; possibly TRBD1 for D (5 bases). The V gene lost 3 bases and the J gene lost 0 bases, with 12 bases spanning the gap. The CDR3 has 15 residues. Germline V gene sequence: CDR1 GTSNPN, CDR2 SVGIG (reference sequence). CDR3 sequence reads: CAWSKDTSSYNEQFF. The CDR3 coding sequence is TGTGCCTGGAGCAAGGACACCAGCTCCTACAATGAGCAGTTCTTC.

The V gene is TRBV7-2, the J gene TRBJ2-5, with 10 bases identical to TRBD2. CDR1 SGHTA and CDR2 FQGNSA come from the germline V gene. V gave up 3 bases and J gave up 7 bases; unmatched junction bases: 14. The CDR3 covers 17 residues. CDR3 nucleotide sequence: TGTGCCAGCAGCTTCAAAGGGACTAGCGCAGGCCCTGGGACCCAGTACTTC. Translating it yields CASSFKGTSAGPGTQYF.

The chain recombines TRBV7-8 with TRBJ1-5, with TRBD1 matching 7 bases. V trimming: 5 bases; J trimming: 5 bases; junction bases outside the gene matches: 3. CDR1 is SGHVS and CDR2 is FQNEAQ in the germline V gene. This CDR3 has 13 amino acids. CDR3 protein: CASSEQGDQPQHF. In DNA form, the CDR3 reads TGTGCCAGCAGCGAGCAGGGGGATCAGCCCCAGCATTTT.

This clone came up once. The chain couples TRBV6-1 to TRBJ1-2; possible D gene TRBD1, 6 bases. Trimming shortened V by 6 bases and J by 4 bases, and 9 bases separated the two germline ends. The CDR3 contains 12 residues. Germline-derived CDR1 and CDR2 are MNHNS and SASEGT. The CDR3 loop is CASSWTVYGYTF. DNA of the CDR3: TGTGCCAGCAGCTGGACAGTCTATGGCTACACCTTC.

V usage is TRBV27 and J usage is TRBJ2-3; the match to TRBD1 covers 9 bases. The trim removed 5 bases at V and 1 base at J, leaving 1 base unmatched. Germline-derived CDR1 and CDR2 are MNHEY and SMNVEV (reference sequence). The CDR3 covers 14 residues. The CDR3 sequence is CASSRTGGTDTQYF. Written as DNA, the CDR3 is TGTGCCAGCAGTAGGACAGGGGGCACAGATACGCAGTATTTT.

The chain is built from TRBV6-4 and TRBJ1-1, with D maybe TRBD1 (5 bases). The length of the CDR3 is 14 residues. The V gene's germline CDR1 is MRHNA and CDR2 SNTAGT. Trimming left V 2 bases short and J 0 bases short, with 7 bases between. The CDR3 region has the DNA TGTGCCAGCAGTGACGGGGCTATGAACACTGAAGCTTTCTTT. This sequence encodes CASSDGAMNTEAFF.

The CDR3 bases are TGTGCCACCAGCAGAGATGGGAATACAGGGGTAACCTACGAGCAGTACTTC. It encodes CATSRDGNTGVTYEQYF. V is TRBV15 and J is TRBJ2-7, with 7 bases aligning to TRBD1. CDR1 is LNHNV, CDR2 YYDKDF, per germline (reference sequence). The CDR3 has 17 amino acids. V trimming: 0 bases; J trimming: 2 bases; junction bases outside the gene matches: 10.

This chain links TRBV6-5 with TRBJ2-3; no clear D gene. Deletions cut 0 bases from V and 2 bases from J, with 9 bases between. The length of the CDR3 is 15 residues. The germline CDR1 and CDR2 sequences are MNHEY and SVGAGI. The CDR3 loop reads CASSYSVLSTDTQYF. In DNA, the CDR3 is TGTGCCAGCAGTTACTCTGTATTATCCACAGATACGCAGTATTTT.

This clone showed up just once. The rearrangement joins TRBV7-7 to TRBJ2-5; no definite D call. The germline CDR1 and CDR2 sequences are SSHAT and FNYEAQ (reference sequence). V was trimmed by 1 base and J by 2 bases, leaving 11 bases between them. This CDR3 region has 15 residues. Here the CDR3 reads CASSLGGPLQETQYF. As DNA, the CDR3 is TGTGCCAGCAGCTTAGGTGGGCCTCTACAAGAGACCCAGTACTTC.

The chain has TRBV6-5 and TRBJ2-1; D gene uncertain. The germline V and J ends were trimmed by 6 bases and 2 bases, with 14 bases remaining between them. The CDR3 extends over 15 amino acids. Germline lookup yields CDR1 MNHEY and CDR2 SVGAGI. The CDR3 DNA is TGTGCCAGCAGCCCCCTCTTTACGGCCTACAATGAGCAGTTCTTC. Its translation: CASSPLFTAYNEQFF.

This clone was found once. The gene calls are TRBV2 and TRBJ1-2; D call uncertain. V gave up 5 bases and J gave up 8 bases, with 12 bases separating them. Germline V gene sequence: CDR1 SNHLY, CDR2 FYNNEI. The length of the CDR3 is 12 residues. The CDR3 nucleotides read TGTGCCAGCAGTTTTTACGGGGAGGGCTACACCTTC. Amino acids: CASSFYGEGYTF.

This chain uses TRBV19 with TRBJ1-5, with 7 bases fitting TRBD1. With 7 bases clipped from V and 6 bases from J, the junction kept 9 bases outside the gene matches. The CDR3 spans 14 residues. CDR1 is LNHDA, CDR2 SQIVND, per germline (reference sequence). Written as DNA, the CDR3 is TGTGCCAGTAATGGAGGCAGGGGGGCTCAGCCCCAGCATTTT. Encoded protein: CASNGGRGAQPQHF.

CDR3 in amino acids: CASSPGTSVSTDTQYF. For the CDR3, the DNA is TGTGCCAGCTCGCCTGGGACTAGCGTTAGCACAGATACGCAGTATTTT. V and J are TRBV18 and TRBJ2-3, with 10 nucleotides matching TRBD2. The CDR3 is made up of 16 amino acids. Germline-derived CDR1 and CDR2 are KGHSH and LQKENI. V lost 6 bases, J lost 0 bases, and 6 bases stayed unmatched.

The rearrangement uses TRBV6-1 and TRBJ2-5; 10 nucleotides agree with TRBD2. The CDR3 length is 15 residues. After removal of 3 bases from V and 5 bases from J, the junction contained 6 bases not matched to a gene. Germline CDR1 is MNHNS and CDR2 is SASEGT. CDR3 loop: CASSDLAGAGETQYF. DNA of the CDR3: TGTGCCAGCAGTGACCTAGCGGGAGCAGGGGAGACCCAGTACTTC.

The table lists this clone with a few counts. The rearrangement uses TRBV7-3 and TRBJ2-5; D may be TRBD1 (6 bases). The V end lost 1 base, the J end lost 5 bases, and 14 bases lay between the germline ends. There are 15 residues in the CDR3. Germline CDR1 reads SGHTA; CDR2 reads FQGTGA. Here the CDR3 DNA reads TGTGCCAGCAGCTTAAGGCTAGGGGGTGGGGAGACCCAGTACTTC. This gives the protein CASSLRLGGGETQYF.

The V and J genes are TRBV7-2 and TRBJ2-5; 9 bases agree with TRBD2. The tail of the sequence fits TRBJ2-7 better, so the J call may be wrong. Germline assignment: CDR1 SGHTA and CDR2 FQGNSA. CDR3 length: 16 amino acids. The CDR3 nucleotides are TGTGCCAGCAGCCGCCTTAGACTAGCGGAGTCCTACGAGCAGTACTTC. This encodes CASSRLRLAESYEQYF.

In this sample, this clone turned up a few times. The genes are TRBV2 and TRBJ1-5; D remains ambiguous. The germline V gene encodes CDR1 SNHLY and CDR2 FYNNEI. CDR3 length: 14 residues. V gave up 3 bases and J gave up 5 bases, with 11 bases separating them. CDR3 nucleotides: TGTGCCAGCAGTGAGGGCCCCCTACATCAGCCCCAGCATTTT. Protein sequence: CASSEGPLHQPQHF.

This clone came up once. This chain links TRBV7-6 with TRBJ2-3, with 7 bases that match TRBD1. In germline, CDR1 is SGHVS, CDR2 FNYEAQ. J was trimmed by 5 bases and V by 2 bases; bases with no gene match: 13. CDR3 length equals 17 residues. This CDR3 is CASSLFGGGQERDTQYF. CDR3 nucleotide sequence: TGTGCCAGCAGCTTATTCGGCGGTGGACAGGAGAGAGATACGCAGTATTTT. Based on the CDR3 plus reference TRBV7-6 and TRBJ2-3, the full variable domain is GAGVSQSPRYKVTKRGQDVALRCDPISGHVSLYWYRQALGQGPEFLTYFNYEAQQDKSGLPNDRFSAERPEGSISTLTIQRTEQRDSAMYRCASSLFGGGQERDTQYFGPGTRLTVL.

The V and J genes are TRBV14 and TRBJ2-5; TRBD1 matches at 7 bases. The CDR3 spans 15 residues. With V trimmed by 3 bases and J by 2 bases, 6 bases remained unmatched. The germline CDR1 and CDR2 sequences are SGHDN and FVKESK. The chain's CDR3 is CASSQFRGRQETQYF. In DNA form, the CDR3 reads TGTGCCAGCAGCCAGTTCAGGGGGAGACAAGAGACCCAGTACTTC.

This clone was seen only a few times. The CDR3 DNA is TGTGCCAGCAGTGCCACAGGGGATACGCAGTATTTT. This encodes CASSATGDTQYF. The chain employs TRBV28 and TRBJ2-3, with D perhaps TRBD1 (6 bases). CDR1 is MDHEN and CDR2 is SYDVKM in the germline V gene. V was clipped by 5 bases and J by 6 bases, with 9 bases between them. This CDR3 has 12 residues.

V is TRBV19 and J is TRBJ1-5; D is undetermined. The CDR3 runs 15 residues. Germline V CDR1 and CDR2: LNHDA, SQIVND (reference sequence). V lost 1 base and J lost 1, with 8 bases in between. The DNA for the CDR3 is TGTGCCAGTAGTATAGTGGGCCGGAGCAATCAGCCCCAGCATTTT. It translates to CASSIVGRSNQPQHF.

This clone has a handful of counts. The chain couples TRBV6-6 to TRBJ1-3; unclear D gene. This CDR3 has 15 residues. Germline assignment: CDR1 MNHNY and CDR2 SVGAGI (reference sequence). V shed 0 bases and J shed 0 bases, with 6 bases lying between them. CDR3: CASSYSPRSGNTIYF. The CDR3 DNA follows: TGTGCCAGCAGTTACTCCCCCCGCTCTGGAAACACCATATATTTT.

This chain joins TRBV10-2 and TRBJ1-1; 12 nucleotides match TRBD1. Trimming cost V 7 bases and J 5 bases; bases outside gene matches: 5. Looked up from germline, CDR1 is WSHSY and CDR2 is SAAADI. This CDR3 contains 14 residues. The CDR3 is CASTGTGGETEAFF. CDR3 nucleotides: TGCGCCAGCACCGGGACAGGGGGCGAAACTGAAGCTTTCTTT.

V gene TRBV6-1 combines with J gene TRBJ1-5; D remains unclear. The V gene's germline CDR1 is MNHNS and CDR2 SASEGT. The CDR3 spans 14 residues. V lost 8 bases to trimming and J lost 2 bases, with 13 bases between them. CDR3 loop: CASCKGLGNQPQHF. CDR3 in DNA: TGTGCCAGCTGTAAAGGGCTGGGCAATCAGCCCCAGCATTTT.

This clone was detected only once. This chain links TRBV5-1 with TRBJ1-4; TRBD1 matches 7 bases. This CDR3 is 16 amino acids long. Germline V lookup: CDR1 SGHRS, CDR2 YFSETQ. V trimming: 2 bases; J trimming: 3 bases; junction bases outside the gene matches: 7. The CDR3 here is CASSFYTGTANEKLFF. CDR3 nucleotide sequence: TGCGCCAGCAGCTTCTATACCGGGACAGCTAATGAAAAACTGTTTTTT.

The sample holds a few counts of this clone. The CDR3 region is CASSLVGYRLAGAEQYF. The CDR3 nucleotides read TGTGCCAGCAGCTTAGTAGGGTATCGACTAGCGGGAGCCGAGCAGTACTTC. The chain is built from TRBV11-2 and TRBJ2-7; 12 bases are a match to TRBD2. Germline values: CDR1 SGHAT, CDR2 FQNNGV. This CDR3 region has 17 residues. J was trimmed by 6 bases and V by 1 base; bases with no gene match: 10.